A selection of T cell receptor beta chains follows, all from one sample in a study of Graves' ophthalmopathy and Graves' hyperthyroidism. TCRdb independently ran MiXCR on the multiplex PCR reads; one entry per CDR3 protein. The repertoire holds some 250,000 distinct CDR3 sequences, with 45% as singletons. Sequenced sample: peripheral blood. The receptors stem from an adult man with Graves' ophthalmopathy. CDR3s include the opening cysteine and the closing phenylalanine or tryptophan. A D gene is named only where the DNA matches it firmly. The size entry is marked missing in some rows and otherwise reads once, few, many or a size class.

d_call	cdr3_length	v_call	clone_size	j_call	cdr3_nt	cdr3_aa
TRBD1	14	TRBV7-3	few	TRBJ2-5	TGTGCCAGCAGCAAGACAGGGGGCGAAGAGACCCAGTACTTC	CASSKTGGEETQYF
.	16	TRBV6-1	few	TRBJ2-5	TGTGCCAGCAGTGCCCGCGGGACTCCGTACCAAGAGACCCAGTACTTC	CASSARGTPYQETQYF
TRBD1	15	TRBV6-1	.	TRBJ2-5	TGTGCCAGCAGTGCTGGACAGGGGGCGTTTGAGACCCAGTACTTC	CASSAGQGAFETQYF
.	13	TRBV18	.	TRBJ1-2	TGTGCCAGCTCACCAGACTCCGACTATGGCTACACCTTC	CASSPDSDYGYTF
TRBD1	13	TRBV29-1	few	TRBJ2-7	TGCAGCGCGCCCGGGACAGGGGAAGACGAGCAGTACTTC	CSAPGTGEDEQYF
.	14	TRBV12-3/TRBV12-4	few	TRBJ2-7	TGTGCCAGCAGTCCCCGGACAGTTCCGGGGGAGCAGTACTTC	CASSPRTVPGEQYF
TRBD1	17	TRBV24-1	few	TRBJ1-2	TGTGCCACCAGTGAACACAGGGGGCGCGTATTTCTGTTTGGCTACACCTTC	CATSEHRGRVFLFGYTF
TRBD1	14	TRBV11-2	.	TRBJ2-7	TGTGCCAGCAGCTTGAGGGACAGTGCCTACGAGCAGTACTTC	CASSLRDSAYEQYF
TRBD1	12	TRBV29-1	many	TRBJ2-7	TGCAGCGTGGGACAGGGGCTCTACGAGCAGTACTTC	CSVGQGLYEQYF
.	13	TRBV12-3/TRBV12-4	.	TRBJ2-7	TGTGCCAGCACCTGGGGCCGACGAGGCGAGCAGTACTTC	CASTWGRRGEQYF
.	15	TRBV15	.	TRBJ1-5	TGTGCCACCAGCAGGGACGGGGGGGACAATCAGCCCCAGCATTTT	CATSRDGGDNQPQHF
.	18	TRBV7-8	.	TRBJ2-2	TGTGCCAGCAGCACCAAATCACAGGGAGAACTGGACACCGGGGAGCTGTTTTTT	CASSTKSQGELDTGELFF
.	13	TRBV7-6	few	TRBJ2-5	TGTGCCAGCAGCTTAGGGTGGGAAGAGACCCAGTACTTC	CASSLGWEETQYF
.	13	TRBV20-1	few	TRBJ1-3	TGCAGTGCTAGGGGGGGGCGGGAAAACACCATATATTTT	CSARGGRENTIYF
.	15	TRBV4-1	once	TRBJ2-3	TGCGCCAGCAGCCAGCCGGCCTCACGCACAGATACGCAGTATTTT	CASSQPASRTDTQYF
.	15	TRBV10-3	few	TRBJ1-1	TGTGCCAGCAGTGAAGCGGGGGCGATTAACACTGAAGCTTTCTTT	CASSEAGAINTEAFF
TRBD2	17	TRBV4-1	.	TRBJ2-7	TGCGCCAGCAGCCAAGATAGAGCTAGCGGGTTAGACTACGAGCAGTACTTC	CASSQDRASGLDYEQYF
TRBD2	13	TRBV29-1	.	TRBJ2-7	TGCAGCGTTGAAATGCGACTAGCCAATGAGCAGTACTTC	CSVEMRLANEQYF
TRBD1	18	TRBV19	.	TRBJ1-1	TGTGCCAGTAGTGTCTTCTGGGACAGGGGGCAGAAGGACACTGAAGCTTTCTTT	CASSVFWDRGQKDTEAFF
TRBD1	13	TRBV6-5	few	TRBJ2-7	TGTGCCAGCGATAGGGACAGGGGCTACGAGCAGTACTTC	CASDRDRGYEQYF
.	13	TRBV27	.	TRBJ1-6	TGTGCCAGCAGTTTGGGGGTTGCTTCACCCCTCCACTTT	CASSLGVASPLHF
.	12	TRBV19	.	TRBJ1-2	TGTGCCACCAGAGGACAGATCTATGGCTACACCTTC	CATRGQIYGYTF
.	17	TRBV7-2	.	TRBJ1-3	TGTGCCAGCAGCTCGGGATCGGGGGCTCTCTCTGGAAACACCATATATTTT	CASSSGSGALSGNTIYF
TRBD1	15	TRBV7-9	.	TRBJ2-7	TGTGCCAGTAGTACGGCTGGGACAGGTACCTACGAGCAGTACTTC	CASSTAGTGTYEQYF
.	11	TRBV12-3/TRBV12-4	.	TRBJ2-3	TGTGCCAGCAAGGAAGGAGATACGCAGTATTTT	CASKEGDTQYF